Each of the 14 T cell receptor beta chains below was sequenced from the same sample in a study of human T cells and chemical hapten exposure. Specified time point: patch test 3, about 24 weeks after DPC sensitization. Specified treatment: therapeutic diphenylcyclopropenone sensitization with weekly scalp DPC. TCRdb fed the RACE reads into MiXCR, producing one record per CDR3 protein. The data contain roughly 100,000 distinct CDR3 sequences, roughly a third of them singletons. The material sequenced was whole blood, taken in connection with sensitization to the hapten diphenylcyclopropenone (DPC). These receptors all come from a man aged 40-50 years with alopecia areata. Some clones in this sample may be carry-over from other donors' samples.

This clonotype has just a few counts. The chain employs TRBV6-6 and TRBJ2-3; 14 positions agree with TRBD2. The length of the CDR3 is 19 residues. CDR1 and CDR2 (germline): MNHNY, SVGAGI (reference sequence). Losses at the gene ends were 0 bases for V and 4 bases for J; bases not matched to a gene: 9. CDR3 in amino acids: CASSYSIGTSGSSADTQYF. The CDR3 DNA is TGTGCCAGCAGTTACTCGATCGGGACTAGCGGGAGTTCGGCAGATACGCAGTATTTT.

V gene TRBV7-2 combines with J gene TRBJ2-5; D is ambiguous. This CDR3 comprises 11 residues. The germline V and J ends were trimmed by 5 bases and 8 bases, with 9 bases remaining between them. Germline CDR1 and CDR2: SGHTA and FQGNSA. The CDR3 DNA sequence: TGTGCCAGCAGCCCCCTTGTTACCCAGTACTTC. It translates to CASSPLVTQYF.

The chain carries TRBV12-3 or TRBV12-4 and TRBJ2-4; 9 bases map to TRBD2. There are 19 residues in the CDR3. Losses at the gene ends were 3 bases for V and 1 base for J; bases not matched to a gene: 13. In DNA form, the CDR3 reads TGTGCCAGCAGTTTGGAAGTTTCTAGCGGGACTAGGGCCAAAAACATTCAGTACTTC. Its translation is CASSLEVSSGTRAKNIQYF.

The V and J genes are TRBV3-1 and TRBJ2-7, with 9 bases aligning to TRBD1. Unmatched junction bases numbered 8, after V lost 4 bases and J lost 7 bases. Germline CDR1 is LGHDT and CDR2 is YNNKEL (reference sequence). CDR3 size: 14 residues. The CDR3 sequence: CASSPWTGASEQYF. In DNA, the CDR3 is TGTGCCAGCAGCCCTTGGACAGGGGCCAGTGAGCAGTACTTC.

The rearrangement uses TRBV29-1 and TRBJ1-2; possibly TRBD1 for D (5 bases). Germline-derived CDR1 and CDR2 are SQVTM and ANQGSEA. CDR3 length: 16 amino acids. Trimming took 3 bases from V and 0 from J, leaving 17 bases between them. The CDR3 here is CSVDLGVKDANYGYTF. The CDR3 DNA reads TGCAGCGTTGATTTGGGGGTAAAGGATGCTAACTATGGCTACACCTTC.

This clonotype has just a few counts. The CDR3 DNA reads as TGCAGTGCAAGGGACGGGACTAGCGGGAGGATAGATACGCAGTATTTT. Translation gives CSARDGTSGRIDTQYF. The rearrangement links TRBV20-1 to TRBJ2-3; 15 bases are a match to TRBD2. V lost 6 bases and J lost 5; bases outside the gene matches: 9. Looked up from germline, CDR1 is DFQATT and CDR2 is SNEGSKA (reference sequence). This CDR3 contains 16 residues.

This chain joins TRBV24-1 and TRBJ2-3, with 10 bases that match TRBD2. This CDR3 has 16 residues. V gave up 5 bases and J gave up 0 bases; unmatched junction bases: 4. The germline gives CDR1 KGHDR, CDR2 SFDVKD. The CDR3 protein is CATSGGLAASTDTQYF. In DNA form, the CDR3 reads TGTGCCACCAGTGGAGGACTAGCGGCGAGCACAGATACGCAGTATTTT.

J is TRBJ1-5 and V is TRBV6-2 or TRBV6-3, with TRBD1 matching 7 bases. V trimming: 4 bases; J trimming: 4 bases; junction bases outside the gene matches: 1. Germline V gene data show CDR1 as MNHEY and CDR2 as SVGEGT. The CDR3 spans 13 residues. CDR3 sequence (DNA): TGTGCCAGCAGTTGGACAGGAAATCAGCCCCAGCATTTT. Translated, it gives CASSWTGNQPQHF.

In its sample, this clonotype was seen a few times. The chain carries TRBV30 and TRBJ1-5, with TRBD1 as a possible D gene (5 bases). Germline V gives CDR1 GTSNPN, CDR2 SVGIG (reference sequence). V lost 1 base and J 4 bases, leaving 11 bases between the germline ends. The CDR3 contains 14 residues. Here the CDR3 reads CAWSDLTANQPQHF. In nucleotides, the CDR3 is TGTGCCTGGAGTGATTTGACAGCGAATCAGCCCCAGCATTTT. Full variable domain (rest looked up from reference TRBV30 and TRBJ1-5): SQTIHQWPATLVQPVGSPLSLECTVEGTSNPNLYWYRQAAGRGLQLLFYSVGIGQISSEVPQNLSASRPQDRQFILSSKKLLLSDSGFYLCAWSDLTANQPQHFGDGTRLSIL.

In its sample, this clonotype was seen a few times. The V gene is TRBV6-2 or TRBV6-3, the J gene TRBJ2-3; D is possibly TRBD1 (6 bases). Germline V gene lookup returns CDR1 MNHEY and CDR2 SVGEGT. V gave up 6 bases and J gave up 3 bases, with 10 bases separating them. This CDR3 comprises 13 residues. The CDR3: CASSHRVTDTQYF. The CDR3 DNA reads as TGTGCCAGCAGCCACAGGGTTACAGATACGCAGTATTTT.

CDR3 coding DNA: TGCAGCGTCTCGGACAGGTCTACAGATACGCAGTATTTT. Translation gives CSVSDRSTDTQYF. The genes are TRBV29-1 and TRBJ2-3; 7 positions agree with TRBD1. The germline CDR1 and CDR2 sequences are SQVTM and ANQGSEA. This CDR3 has 13 amino acids. V lost 6 bases, J lost 3 bases, and 6 bases stayed unmatched.

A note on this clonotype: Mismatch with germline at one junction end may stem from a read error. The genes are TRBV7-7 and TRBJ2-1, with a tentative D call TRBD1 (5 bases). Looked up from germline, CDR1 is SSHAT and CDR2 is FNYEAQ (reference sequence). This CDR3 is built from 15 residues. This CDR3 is CASSIQAASYNEQFF. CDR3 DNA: TGTGCTAGCAGCATACAGGCAGCCTCCTACAATGAGCAGTTCTTC.

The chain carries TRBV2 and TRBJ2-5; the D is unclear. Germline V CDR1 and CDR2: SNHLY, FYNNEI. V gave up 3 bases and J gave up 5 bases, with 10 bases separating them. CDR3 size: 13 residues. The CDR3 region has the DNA TGTGCCAGCAGTGAGGATGGTCGGGAGACCCAGTACTTC. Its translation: CASSEDGRETQYF.

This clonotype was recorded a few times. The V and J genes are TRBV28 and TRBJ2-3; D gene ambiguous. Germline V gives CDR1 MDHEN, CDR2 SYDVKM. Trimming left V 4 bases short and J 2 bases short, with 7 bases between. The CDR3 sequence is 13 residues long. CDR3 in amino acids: CASSSPATDTQYF. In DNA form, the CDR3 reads TGTGCCAGCAGTTCCCCAGCCACAGATACGCAGTATTTT.